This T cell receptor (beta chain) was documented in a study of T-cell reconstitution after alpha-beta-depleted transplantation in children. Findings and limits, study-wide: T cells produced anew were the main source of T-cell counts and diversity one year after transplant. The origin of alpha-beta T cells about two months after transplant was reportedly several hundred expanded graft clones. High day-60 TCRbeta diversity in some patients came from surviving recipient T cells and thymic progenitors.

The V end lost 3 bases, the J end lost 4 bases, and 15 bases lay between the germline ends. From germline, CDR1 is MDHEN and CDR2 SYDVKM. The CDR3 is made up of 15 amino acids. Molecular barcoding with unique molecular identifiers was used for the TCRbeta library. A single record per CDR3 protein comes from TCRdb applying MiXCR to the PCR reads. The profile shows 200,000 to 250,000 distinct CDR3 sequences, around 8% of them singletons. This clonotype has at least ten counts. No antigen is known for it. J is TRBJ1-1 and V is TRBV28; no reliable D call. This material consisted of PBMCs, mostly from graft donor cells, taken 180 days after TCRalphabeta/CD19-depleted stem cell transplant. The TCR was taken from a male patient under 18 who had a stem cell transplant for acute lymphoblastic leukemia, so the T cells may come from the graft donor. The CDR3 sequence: CASSFPTVIRTEAFF. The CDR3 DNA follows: TGTGCCAGCAGTTTCCCCACAGTGATCCGCACTGAAGCTTTCTTT.